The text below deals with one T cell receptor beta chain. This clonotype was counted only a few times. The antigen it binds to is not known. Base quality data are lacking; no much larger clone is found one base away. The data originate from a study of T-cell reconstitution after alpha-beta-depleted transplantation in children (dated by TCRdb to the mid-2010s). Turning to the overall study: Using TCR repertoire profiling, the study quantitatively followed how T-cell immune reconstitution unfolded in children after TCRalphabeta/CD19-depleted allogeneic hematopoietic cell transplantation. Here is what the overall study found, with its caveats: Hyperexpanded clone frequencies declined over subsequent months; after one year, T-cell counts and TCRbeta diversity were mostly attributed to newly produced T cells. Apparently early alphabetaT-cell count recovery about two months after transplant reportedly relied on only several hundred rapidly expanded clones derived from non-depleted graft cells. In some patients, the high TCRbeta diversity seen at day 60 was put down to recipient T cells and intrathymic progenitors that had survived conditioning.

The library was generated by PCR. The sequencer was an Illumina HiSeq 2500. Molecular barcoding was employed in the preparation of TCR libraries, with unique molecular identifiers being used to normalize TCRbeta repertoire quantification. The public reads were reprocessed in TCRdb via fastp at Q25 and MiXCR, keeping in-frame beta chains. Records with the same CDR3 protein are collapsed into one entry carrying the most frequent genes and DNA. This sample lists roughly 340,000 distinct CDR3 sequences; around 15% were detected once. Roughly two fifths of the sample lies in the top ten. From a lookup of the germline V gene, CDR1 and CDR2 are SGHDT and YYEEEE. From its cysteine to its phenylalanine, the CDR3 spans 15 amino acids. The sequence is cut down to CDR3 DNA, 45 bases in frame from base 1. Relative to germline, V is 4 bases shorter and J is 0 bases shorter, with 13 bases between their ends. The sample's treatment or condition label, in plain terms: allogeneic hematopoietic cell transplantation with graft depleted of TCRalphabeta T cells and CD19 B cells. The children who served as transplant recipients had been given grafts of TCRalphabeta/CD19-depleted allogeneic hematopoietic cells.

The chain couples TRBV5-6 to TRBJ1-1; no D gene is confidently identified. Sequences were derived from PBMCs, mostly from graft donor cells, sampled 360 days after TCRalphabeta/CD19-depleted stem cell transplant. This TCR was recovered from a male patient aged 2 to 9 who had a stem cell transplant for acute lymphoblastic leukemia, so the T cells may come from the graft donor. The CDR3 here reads CASSPEGFMNTEAFF. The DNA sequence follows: TGTGCCAGCAGCCCCGAGGGATTCATGAACACTGAAGCTTTCTTT.